This T cell receptor beta chain was documented in a study of shared clonotypes between healthy human individuals. Findings of the study overall: Relative to clonotypes present in all four donors, those not shared had lower generation probabilities.

Data came from immunoSEQ multiplex PCR; TCRdb stores just in-frame clones and leaves some out. The data contain roughly 680,000 clones, just under 75% of them singletons. With respect to this clone: Its specificity is unknown.

The authors divided CD4+ cells into CD45RA+ naive and CD45RA-negative memory subsets. The TCR was taken from a woman in her 30s in good health. Sequencing was done on a sample of memory CD4+ T cells sorted from blood. Subset reported: CD45RA-negative fraction.

The CDR3 DNA sequence: TGCAGCGTTGAAACGGACAGTCAAAAACTGTTTTTT. Translated, it gives CSVETDSQKLFF. This chain uses TRBV29-1 with TRBJ1-4; D possibly corresponds to TRBD1 (6 bases). Germline V lookup: CDR1 SQVTM, CDR2 ANQGSEA. The CDR3 is made up of 12 amino acids. V lost 2 bases to trimming and J lost 9 bases, with 10 bases between them. Based on the CDR3 plus reference TRBV29-1 and TRBJ1-4, the full variable domain is SAVISQKPSRDICQRGTSLTIQCQVDSQVTMMFWYRQQPGQSLTLIATANQGSEATYESGFVIDKFPISRPNLTFSTLTVSNMSPEDSSIYLCSVETDSQKLFFGSGTQLSVL.